This record covers a single T cell receptor beta chain. The antigen remains undetermined. The data stem from a study of T cell responses to AZD1222 COVID-19 vaccine. The study, taken as a whole, reports: Within unmutated variant regions lay the reported targets of nearly half of spike-specific TCRs.

Data came from immunoSEQ multiplex PCR; TCRdb stores just in-frame clones and leaves some out. The sample includes roughly 180,000 clones, 87% of them seen just once. Germline CDR1 GTSNPN, CDR2 SVGIG (reference sequence). This CDR3 comprises 15 residues. V was shortened by 0 bases and J by 1 base, with 10 bases between the two germline ends. The J gene is TRBJ1-5, the V gene TRBV30, with no clear D. Source: peripheral blood, taken on day 0 of MenACWY control vaccination. The source of this sequence is an adult in good health. In DNA form, the CDR3 reads TGTGCCTGGAGTGTGGGGTCGATGAGCAATCAGCCCCAGCATTTT. Its protein product is CAWSVGSMSNQPQHF.